The rows below give T cell receptor beta chains drawn from one sample of a study of T-cell reconstitution after alpha-beta-depleted transplantation in children. In TCRdb, the PCR reads were re-called with MiXCR into one record per CDR3 protein. In the table there are about 830,000 distinct CDR3 sequences, under 20% of which are singletons. The material sequenced was PBMCs, mostly from graft donor cells, taken 360 days after TCRalphabeta/CD19-depleted stem cell transplant. All receptors come from a male patient between 5 and 17 years old who had a stem cell transplant for acute lymphoblastic leukemia, so the T cells may come from the graft donor. Both conserved end residues are part of each CDR3. A D gene is named only where the DNA matches it firmly. Some rows have no size entry. The others give once, few or many, or a class for an expanded clone.

clone_size j_call v_call d_call cdr3_aa cdr3_nt
NA TRBJ2-7 TRBV23-1 NA CASSQSWGDEQYF TGCGCCAGCAGTCAATCATGGGGCGACGAGCAGTACTTC
NA TRBJ2-7 TRBV29-1 NA CSVELGHNSYEQYF TGCAGCGTTGAATTGGGACACAACTCCTACGAGCAGTACTTC
NA TRBJ2-1 TRBV13 NA CASMGDEQFF TGTGCCAGCATGGGTGATGAGCAGTTCTTC
NA TRBJ2-3 TRBV7-9 TRBD2 CASSPMTGTSGTDTQYF TGTGCCAGCAGCCCTATGACCGGGACTAGCGGCACAGATACGCAGTATTTT
few TRBJ2-7 TRBV12-3/TRBV12-4 NA CASSLGTLAEQYF TGTGCCAGCAGTTTAGGGACCTTAGCCGAGCAGTACTTC
NA TRBJ2-7 TRBV21-1 NA CASSTKTGF TGTGCCAGCAGCACTAAGACAGGGTTC
NA TRBJ2-4 TRBV19 TRBD2 CASSMLGGAKNIQYF TGTGCCAGTAGTATGCTGGGGGGGGCCAAAAACATTCAGTACTTC
few TRBJ2-6 TRBV13 TRBD2 CASSSRLAGTLSGANVLTF TGTGCCAGCAGCTCTAGACTAGCGGGGACCCTCTCTGGGGCCAACGTCCTGACTTTC
NA TRBJ2-1 TRBV7-6 TRBD2 CASSKSSLGLAGRNEQFF TGTGCCAGCAGCAAATCCTCATTGGGGCTAGCGGGAAGAAATGAGCAGTTCTTC
many TRBJ2-2 TRBV5-1 TRBD1 CASSPGTDTGELFF TGCGCCAGCAGCCCCGGGACAGACACCGGGGAGCTGTTTTTT
few TRBJ2-7 TRBV12-3/TRBV12-4 NA CASSPRQGAGVEQYF TGTGCCAGCAGTCCTCGACAGGGAGCGGGAGTCGAGCAGTACTTC
few TRBJ2-6 TRBV20-1 NA CSATLREMVGANVLTF TGCAGTGCTACCCTCAGGGAAATGGTGGGGGCCAACGTCCTGACTTTC
many TRBJ1-1 TRBV20-1 TRBD1 CSAKDRVMAWSGTEAFF TGCAGTGCTAAAGACAGGGTGATGGCATGGAGTGGGACTGAAGCTTTCTTT
once TRBJ1-1 TRBV19 NA CASSSFPGRPMNTEAFF TGTGCCAGTAGTTCCTTCCCAGGGAGGCCTATGAACACTGAAGCTTTCTTT
few TRBJ1-6 TRBV20-1 NA CSAREQGQGNSPLHF TGCAGTGCTAGAGAGCAGGGTCAGGGCAATTCACCCCTCCACTTT
many TRBJ2-2 TRBV20-1 TRBD1 CSAREQGVRTGELFF TGCAGTGCTAGAGAGCAGGGGGTCCGTACCGGGGAGCTGTTTTTT
few TRBJ1-1 TRBV5-1 NA CASSLVFRQNTEAFF TGCGCCAGCAGCTTGGTCTTTCGACAGAACACTGAAGCTTTCTTT
NA TRBJ2-1 TRBV10-1 TRBD1 CASGYHRDRVHEQFF TGCGCCAGCGGATACCACCGGGACAGGGTTCATGAGCAGTTCTTC
few TRBJ2-5 TRBV3-1 NA CASSQDLHGATKYF TGTGCCAGCAGCCAAGATCTCCATGGCGCCACCAAGTACTTC
many TRBJ1-1 TRBV7-3 NA CASSLDTGRANTEAFF TGTGCCAGCAGCTTAGATACAGGGAGGGCAAACACTGAAGCTTTCTTT
many TRBJ2-1 TRBV24-1 TRBD2 CATSDYLAAPYNEQFF TGTGCCACCAGTGATTATCTAGCGGCCCCCTACAATGAGCAGTTCTTC
few TRBJ2-7 TRBV18 NA CASSPPGKVTQYEQYF TGTGCCAGCTCACCACCGGGGAAAGTGACCCAATACGAGCAGTACTTC
few TRBJ2-7 TRBV9 TRBD2 CASSVGAGVYEQYF TGTGCCAGCAGCGTAGGAGCGGGAGTCTACGAGCAGTACTTC
once TRBJ2-3 TRBV11-1 NA CASSLGKQGYTQYF TGTGCCAGCAGCTTAGGGAAACAGGGTTATACGCAGTATTTT
NA TRBJ1-4 TRBV29-1 TRBD1 CSVAIFGGQLNEKLFF TGCAGCGTGGCCATATTCGGGGGACAGCTTAATGAAAAACTGTTTTTT
NA TRBJ1-3 TRBV7-2 NA CASSPSPGNTIYF TGTGCCAGCAGCCCAAGCCCTGGAAACACCATATATTTT
few TRBJ2-7 TRBV20-1 TRBD2 CSARGGRASYEQYF TGCAGTGCTAGAGGCGGGAGGGCCTCCTACGAGCAGTACTTC
NA TRBJ2-7 TRBV12-3/TRBV12-4 NA CASSFGLANEQYF TGTGCCAGCAGTTTCGGGCTAGCGAACGAGCAGTACTTC
many TRBJ2-3 TRBV5-1 NA CASSLEGTPSDTQYF TGCGCCAGCAGCTTGGAGGGGACTCCATCAGATACGCAGTATTTT
NA TRBJ2-7 TRBV6-6 NA CASSRRGDEQYF TGTGCCAGCAGTCGACGTGGAGACGAGCAGTACTTC
many TRBJ2-5 TRBV2 NA CASTMGTGGQETQYF TGTGCCAGCACCATGGGTACAGGCGGACAAGAGACCCAGTACTTC
many TRBJ2-1 TRBV7-6 TRBD1 CASSLATFRDRDNEQFF TGTGCCAGCAGCTTAGCTACCTTCCGGGACAGGGACAATGAGCAGTTCTTC
once TRBJ1-1 TRBV28 NA CASRPPRDTEAFF TGTGCCAGCAGACCGCCCAGGGACACTGAAGCTTTCTTT
NA TRBJ1-4 TRBV6-5 TRBD1 CASSYAGGGNEKLFF TGTGCCAGCAGTTACGCGGGAGGGGGCAATGAAAAACTGTTTTTT
NA TRBJ2-7 TRBV10-3 NA CAISDPLIYEQYF TGTGCCATCAGTGACCCTCTAATCTACGAGCAGTACTTC
NA TRBJ1-1 TRBV12-3/TRBV12-4 NA CANSVGPEAFF TGTGCCAACAGTGTAGGCCCTGAGGCTTTCTTT
many TRBJ2-1 TRBV5-1 NA CASSGKYRFSYNEQFF TGCGCCAGCAGCGGAAAATACAGGTTTTCCTACAATGAGCAGTTCTTC